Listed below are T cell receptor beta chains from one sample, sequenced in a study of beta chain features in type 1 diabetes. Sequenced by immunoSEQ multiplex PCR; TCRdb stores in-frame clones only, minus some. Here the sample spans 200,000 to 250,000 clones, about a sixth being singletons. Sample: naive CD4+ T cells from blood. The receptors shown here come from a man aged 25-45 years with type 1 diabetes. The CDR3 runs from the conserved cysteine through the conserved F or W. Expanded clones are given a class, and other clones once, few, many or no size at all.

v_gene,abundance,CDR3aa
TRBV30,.,CAWSITDTQYF
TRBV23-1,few,CASSPSDRGCGYNEQFF
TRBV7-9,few,CASSSINPSTDTQYF
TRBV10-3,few,CAISETVQETQYF
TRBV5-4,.,CASSFQEAHEQYF
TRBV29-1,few,CSVARGLSTETQYF
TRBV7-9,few,CASSLARLNEQFF
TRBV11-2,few,CASSLDPTYYNEQFF
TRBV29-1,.,CSVESGSSYNEQFF
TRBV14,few,CASSQDWTGTDTQYF
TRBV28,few,CASSFSVSGANVLTF
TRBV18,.,CASSLLAGSYEQYF
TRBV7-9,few,CASSFSRTGYGYTF
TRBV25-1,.,CASSGPGTGANVLTF
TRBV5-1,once,CASSLATGSYGYTF
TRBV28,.,CASSPPGGSATFTDTQYF
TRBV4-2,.,CASSHAGTVPTGELFF
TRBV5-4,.,CASSLVSDETDTQYF
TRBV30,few,CAGQHPAGGSYEQYF
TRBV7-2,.,CASSPGPGSEQYF
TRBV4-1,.,CASSHPVRGTNTGELFF
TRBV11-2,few,CASSLALAASTDTQYF
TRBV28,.,CASSPDEGADTEAFF
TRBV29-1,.,CSVEPPGRDEQYF
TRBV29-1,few,CSEASSGQETQYF
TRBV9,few,CASSFGVQGRAVTGELFF
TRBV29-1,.,CSVRTAQETQYF
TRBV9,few,CASSGEPAGYGYTF
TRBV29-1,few,CSARGQVIPGTQYF
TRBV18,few,CASSPGDRETQYF
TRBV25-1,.,CASSEGRGNYGCTF
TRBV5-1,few,CASSPGQTYEQYF
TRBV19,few,CASSFRDSSSTDTQYF
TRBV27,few,CASSLEGADNEQFF
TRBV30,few,CAWSVGATQYF
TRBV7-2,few,CASSLVTSGSDIQYF
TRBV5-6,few,CASRQGLAGASDTQYF
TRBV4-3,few,CASRLRNEQFF
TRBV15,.,CATSRDGQPQHF
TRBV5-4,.,CASSGGTADETQYF
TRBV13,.,CASSRPAPGTDTQYF
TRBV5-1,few,CASSLGSGTYNEQFF
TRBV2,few,CATSSGSGKETQYF
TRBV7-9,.,CASSLGQFSYEQYF
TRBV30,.,CAWSPGGRSYEQYF
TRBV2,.,CASSADRFSYNEQFF
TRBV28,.,CASSLFWTSGRTDTQYF
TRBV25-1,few,CASSEGRGREQYF
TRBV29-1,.,CSARGTVETQYF
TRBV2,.,CASSSGREETQYF
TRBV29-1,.,CSVEAYDRMFAYF
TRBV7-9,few,CASSSKRSPVNTEAFF
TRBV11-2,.,CASTSPAAGVHEQFF
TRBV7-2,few,CASNPTRGSGYTF
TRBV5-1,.,CASSLQYNEQFF
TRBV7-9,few,CASSSTGGSETQYF
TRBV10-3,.,CAISGLAASTGELFF
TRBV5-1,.,CASKASADTQYF
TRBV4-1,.,CASSQDLRTEYGYTF
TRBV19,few,CASSIERVQFF